Presented here are 2 T cell receptor beta chains from one specimen sequenced in a study of blood T cells in healthy people across ages. Combining a sample-barcoded 5' primer with a J-beta primer mix, a second PCR ran for 7 to 11 cycles. TCRdb recomputed calls from the 5' RACE reads with MiXCR, one row per CDR3 protein. This sample has 780,000 or so distinct CDR3 sequences; 56% occur once, and the top ten carry roughly 24%. The material sequenced was blood. All receptors derive from a middle-aged man in good health.

The rearrangement joins TRBV6-5 to TRBJ2-7, with TRBD2 matching 11 bases. V shed 5 bases and J 2 bases; nucleotides not matched to a gene: 5. The V gene's germline CDR1 is MNHEY and CDR2 SVGAGI. The CDR3 covers 15 residues. The CDR3 region is CASSQTSGTTYEQYF. The DNA of the CDR3 is TGTGCCAGCAGTCAGACTAGCGGGACAACCTACGAGCAGTACTTC.

This clonotype has more than one count but fewer than ten. The chain has TRBV12-3 or TRBV12-4 and TRBJ2-7; 9 bases match TRBD2. The CDR3 contains 14 residues. The trim removed 6 bases at V and 0 bases at J, leaving 3 bases unmatched. The CDR3 region has the DNA TGTGCCAGCAGGCTAGCGGGAAGCTCCTACGAGCAGTACTTC. Its protein is CASRLAGSSYEQYF.